This TCR beta chain was retrieved from a study of immune cell composition in non-small cell lung cancer. The data were produced by immunoSEQ multiplex PCR, yet TCRdb's version contains in-frame clones alone and is incomplete. The sample yields about 2,900 clones, about 78% seen once. By share, this clone counts as large. Germline and junction disagree at one end, which may indicate a read error. This CDR3 comprises 14 residues. Per the germline V gene, CDR1 is SSHAT and CDR2 is FNYEAQ (reference sequence). This receptor was obtained from a human donor with non-small cell lung cancer. The rearrangement joins TRBV7-7 to TRBJ2-2, with D uncertain. Sequencing input: lung tumor tissue. CDR3 DNA: TGTGCTAGCAGCTTATCGGGGAACACCGGGGAGCTGTTTTTT. This encodes CASSLSGNTGELFF.